This T cell receptor beta chain was retrieved from a study of human T cells and chemical hapten exposure. At the level of the study: Sensitizing treatment utilized 2% DPC over an approximately 2 cm by approximately 2 cm portion of upper inner arm skin. Affected patients, primarily female, had alopecia areata, totalis or universalis. Scalp application of diphenylcyclopropenone was performed weekly in patients across the entire roughly 25-week study.

The junction had 6 bases not matched to a gene; V was cut back by 4 bases and J by 6 bases. CDR1 SGHVS and CDR2 FNYEAQ come from the germline V gene. CDR3 length: 14 amino acids. In this sample, this clonotype turned up many times. Noted time point: patch test 2, 6 weeks after DPC sensitization. Treatment in this sample: therapeutic diphenylcyclopropenone sensitization with weekly scalp DPC. A single record per CDR3 protein comes from TCRdb applying MiXCR to the RACE reads. Found here are approximately 85,000 distinct CDR3 sequences, more than 8.5% of them singletons; the top ten hold roughly 2.5%. The V and J genes are TRBV7-6 and TRBJ1-2; 9 bases agree with TRBD1. This clonotype was obtained from a woman aged 25 to 39 with alopecia areata. Some clones in this sample may be carry-over from other donors' samples. Sequenced here: whole blood, sampled in connection with sensitization to the hapten diphenylcyclopropenone (DPC). As DNA, the CDR3 is TGTGCCAGCAGCTCCACGGGACAGGGCCATGGCTACACCTTC. Translating it yields CASSSTGQGHGYTF.